The following is a T cell receptor beta chain sequence with its context. These data come from a study of shared T cell receptors in the human thymus. Some clones are missing from TCRdb's copy, which holds only in-frame ones; the method was immunoSEQ multiplex PCR. The data show hundreds of thousands of clones, roughly 86% seen once. Germline V gives CDR1 MDHEN, CDR2 SYDVKM. The CDR3 is made up of 20 amino acids. J gave up 2 bases and V 3 bases, and 15 bases lay outside the gene matches. These data were also filed under a second study, of human thymus T cells. That publication notes: Donation was from healthy Finnish infants who were having corrective surgery that addressed congenital heart defects. Resections removed during corrective heart surgery provided the thymus tissue used. Blood and thymic repertoires both appeared biased in V and J gene usage. Among unrelated individuals, related research reported thymic repertoires that overlapped highly.

This TCR was sampled from a boy under three years old with a congenital heart defect. This chain links TRBV28 with TRBJ2-3; 12 bases fit TRBD2. Sequenced material: thymocytes. The CDR3 DNA reads TGTGCCAGCAGTTTTAAAATGGGTGTCGGACTAGCGGGGTTCACAGATACGCAGTATTTT. Translated, it gives CASSFKMGVGLAGFTDTQYF.